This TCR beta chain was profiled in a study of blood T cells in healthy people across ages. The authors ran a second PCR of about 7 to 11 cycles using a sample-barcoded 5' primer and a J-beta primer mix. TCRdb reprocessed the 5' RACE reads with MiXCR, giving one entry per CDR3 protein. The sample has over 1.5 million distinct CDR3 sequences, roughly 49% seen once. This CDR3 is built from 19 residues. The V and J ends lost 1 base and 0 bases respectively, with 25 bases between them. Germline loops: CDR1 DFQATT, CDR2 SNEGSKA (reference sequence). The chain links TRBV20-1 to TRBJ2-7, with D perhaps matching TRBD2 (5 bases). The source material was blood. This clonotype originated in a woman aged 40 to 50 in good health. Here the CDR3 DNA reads TGCAGTGCTAGAGTAGCGCAGCTCGGACTCGGAAGGATCTCCTACGAGCAGTACTTC. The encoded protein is CSARVAQLGLGRISYEQYF.